Shown below are 9 T cell receptor beta chains from a single sample sequenced in a study of OX40 agonist ivuxolimab in advanced cancers. The protocol was immunoSEQ multiplex PCR, while the TCRdb copy is restricted to in-frame clones and leaves out a portion. The sample lists about 73,000 clones, 84% seen once, with 2% to 2.5% in the top ten. This specimen was CD4+ or CD8+ T cells sorted from blood, taken in a trial of the OX40 agonist ivuxolimab. The receptors come from an adult with an advanced solid tumor such as melanoma, head and neck, liver or kidney cancer.

The chain carries TRBV6-5 and TRBJ1-3; no firm D call. Germline-derived CDR1 and CDR2 are MNHEY and SVGAGI. V gave up 2 bases and J gave up 0 bases, with 5 bases separating them. This CDR3 is built from 14 residues. CDR3 in amino acids: CASSYDYSGNTIYF. Here the CDR3 DNA reads TGTGCCAGCAGTTACGATTACTCTGGAAACACCATATATTTT.

V gene TRBV20-1 combines with J gene TRBJ2-7; a possible D gene is TRBD2 (5 bases). Per the germline V gene, CDR1 is DFQATT and CDR2 is SNEGSKA (reference sequence). The V and J ends lost 3 bases and 4 bases respectively, with 7 bases between them. The CDR3 extends over 11 amino acids. The CDR3 coding sequence is TGCAGTGCTAGTTCGGGATACGAGCAGTACTTC. Translated, it gives CSASSGYEQYF.

This clone was observed a single time. V usage is TRBV2 and J usage is TRBJ2-1, with D perhaps matching TRBD1 (5 bases). Deletions cut 6 bases from V and 9 bases from J, with 12 bases between. Germline assignment: CDR1 SNHLY and CDR2 FYNNEI. This CDR3 contains 12 residues. CDR3 DNA sequence: TGTGCCAGCAGAATCAGGGAAGTTGAGCAGTTCTTC. It codes for CASRIREVEQFF.

As DNA, the CDR3 is TGCGCCAGCACGCCGGCTAGCGGGAGGGTGGGCACCGGGGAGCTGTTTTTT. This gives the protein CASTPASGRVGTGELFF. V gene TRBV5-1 combines with J gene TRBJ2-2, with TRBD2 matching 12 bases. The germline gives CDR1 SGHRS, CDR2 YFSETQ. This CDR3 has 17 amino acids. The junction had 10 bases not matched to a gene; V was cut back by 6 bases and J by 4 bases. Full variable domain (remainder filled in from reference TRBV5-1 and TRBJ2-2): KAGVTQTPRYLIKTRGQQVTLSCSPISGHRSVSWYQQTPGQGLQFLFEYFSETQRNKGNFPGRFSGRQFSNSRSEMNVSTLELGDSALYLCASTPASGRVGTGELFFGEGSRLTVL.

This clone was counted once. V is TRBV5-1 and J is TRBJ2-2; D remains unclear. The germline V gene has CDR1 SGHRS and CDR2 YFSETQ. The CDR3 covers 14 residues. V lost 0 bases and J lost 6, with 9 bases in between. As DNA, the CDR3 is TGCGCCAGCAGCTTGGGGTACGACGCCGGGGAGCTGTTTTTT. Protein sequence: CASSLGYDAGELFF.

As for this clone: Other DNA variants within this sample encode the same CDR3. The chain links TRBV19 to TRBJ1-1; D not certain. Germline values: CDR1 LNHDA, CDR2 SQIVND (reference sequence). V lost 1 base and J lost 0, with 6 bases in between. The length of the CDR3 is 14 residues. The CDR3 protein is CASSIGRLNTEAFF. For the CDR3, the DNA is TGTGCCAGTAGTATAGGGCGGCTGAACACTGAAGCTTTCTTT.

CDR3 residues: CASSYGSSYNSPLHF. The CDR3 coding sequence is TGTGCCAGCAGCTACGGAAGCTCCTATAATTCACCCCTCCACTTT. J is TRBJ1-6 and V is TRBV11-3; D is undetermined. Germline-derived CDR1 and CDR2 are SGHNT and YENEEA. With 4 bases removed from V and 0 bases from J, the gap between germline ends came to 7 bases. This CDR3 is 15 amino acids long.

This clone was seen only once. The chain combines TRBV2 with TRBJ1-6; no clear D gene. Between the trimmed V and J ends, which lost 7 bases and 6 bases, there was a span of 10 bases. Germline CDR1 is SNHLY and CDR2 is FYNNEI. The CDR3 loop spans 13 amino acids. The CDR3 coding sequence is TGTGCCAGCAAGACGGAAGGTAATTCACCCCTCCACTTT. Translated: CASKTEGNSPLHF.

The chain is built from TRBV2 and TRBJ2-7, with D perhaps matching TRBD2 (5 bases). Trimming cost V 4 bases and J 3 bases, with 10 bases left between them. The CDR3 spans 13 residues. Germline CDR1 reads SNHLY; CDR2 reads FYNNEI. Written as DNA, the CDR3 is TGTGCCAGCAGTGTGGAGCGGAGCTACGAGCAGTACTTC. Its translation: CASSVERSYEQYF.